The subject of this entry is one T cell receptor (beta chain). This sample stems from a study of Graves' ophthalmopathy and Graves' hyperthyroidism. From RNA, the CDR3 regions of TCR beta chains were amplified and sequenced. An initial RT-PCR round employing HTBI primers preceded a second-round multiplex PCR. TCRdb itself ran the multiplex PCR reads through MiXCR, one entry per CDR3 protein. Seen here are 300,000 to 400,000 distinct CDR3 sequences, roughly a sixth observed once, and the top ten hold over 9%. The CDR3 covers 13 residues. Germline V lookup: CDR1 LNHDA, CDR2 SQIVND (reference sequence). The ends were cut back, 3 bases at V and 4 bases at J, with 9 bases in the middle.

Sequences were obtained from peripheral blood. This sequence was found in an adult man with Graves' ophthalmopathy. The chain couples TRBV19 to TRBJ1-1; the D gene is possibly TRBD1 (6 bases). The CDR3 protein is CASSMYRATEAFF. CDR3 bases: TGTGCCAGTAGTATGTACAGGGCCACTGAAGCTTTCTTT.